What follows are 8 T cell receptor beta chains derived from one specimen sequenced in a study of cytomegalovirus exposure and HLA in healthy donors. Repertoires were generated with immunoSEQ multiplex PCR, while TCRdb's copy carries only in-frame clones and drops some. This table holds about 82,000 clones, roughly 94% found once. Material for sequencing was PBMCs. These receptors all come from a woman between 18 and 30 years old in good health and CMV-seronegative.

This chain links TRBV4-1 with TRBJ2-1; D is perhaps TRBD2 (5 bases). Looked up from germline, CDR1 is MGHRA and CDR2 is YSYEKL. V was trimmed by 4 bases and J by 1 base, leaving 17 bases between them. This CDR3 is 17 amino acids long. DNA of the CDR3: TGCGCCAGCAGCCGACCTCTAGGTGGAGGATCCTACAATGAGCAGTTCTTC. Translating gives CASSRPLGGGSYNEQFF.

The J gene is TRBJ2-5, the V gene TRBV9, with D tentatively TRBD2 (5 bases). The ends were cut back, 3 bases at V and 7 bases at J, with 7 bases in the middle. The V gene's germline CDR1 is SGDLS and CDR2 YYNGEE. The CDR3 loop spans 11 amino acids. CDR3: CASSAEGTQYF. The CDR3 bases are TGTGCCAGCAGCGCCGAGGGGACCCAGTACTTC.

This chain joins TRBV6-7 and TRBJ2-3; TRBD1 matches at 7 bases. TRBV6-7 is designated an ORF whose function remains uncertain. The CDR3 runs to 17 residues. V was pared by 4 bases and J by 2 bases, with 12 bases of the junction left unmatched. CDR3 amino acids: CASSLADRDQFTDTQYF. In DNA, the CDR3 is TGTGCCAGCAGTTTGGCCGACAGGGACCAATTCACAGATACGCAGTATTTT.

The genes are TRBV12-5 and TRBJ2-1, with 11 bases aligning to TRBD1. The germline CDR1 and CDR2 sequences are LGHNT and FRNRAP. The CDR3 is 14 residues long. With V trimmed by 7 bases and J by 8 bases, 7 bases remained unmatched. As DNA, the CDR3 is TGTGCTAGTGCTTGGACAGGGGGCATGGATGAGCAGTTCTTC. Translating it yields CASAWTGGMDEQFF.

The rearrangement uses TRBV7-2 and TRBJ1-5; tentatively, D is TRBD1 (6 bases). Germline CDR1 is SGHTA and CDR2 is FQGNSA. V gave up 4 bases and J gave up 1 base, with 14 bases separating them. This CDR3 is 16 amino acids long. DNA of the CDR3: TGTGCCAGCAGCTCGGGACACGTAAAGAGCAATCAGCCCCAGCATTTT. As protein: CASSSGHVKSNQPQHF.

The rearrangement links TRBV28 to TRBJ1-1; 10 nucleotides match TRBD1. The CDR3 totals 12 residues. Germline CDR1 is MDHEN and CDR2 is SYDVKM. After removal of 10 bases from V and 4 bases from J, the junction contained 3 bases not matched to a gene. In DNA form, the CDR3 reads TGTGCCACCAGACAGGGGGCCACTGAAGCTTTCTTT. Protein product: CATRQGATEAFF. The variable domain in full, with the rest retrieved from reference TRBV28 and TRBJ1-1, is DVKVTQSSRYLVKRTGEKVFLECVQDMDHENMFWYRQDPGLGLRLIYFSYDVKMKEKGDIPEGYSVSREKKERFSLILESASTNQTSMYLCATRQGATEAFFGQGTRLTVV.

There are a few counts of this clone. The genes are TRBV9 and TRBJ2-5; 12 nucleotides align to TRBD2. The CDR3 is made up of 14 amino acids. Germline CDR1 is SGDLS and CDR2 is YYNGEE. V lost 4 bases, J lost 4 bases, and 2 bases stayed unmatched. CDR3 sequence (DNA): TGTGCCAGCAGCCAGACTAGCGGGGGAGAGACCCAGTACTTC. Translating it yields CASSQTSGGETQYF.

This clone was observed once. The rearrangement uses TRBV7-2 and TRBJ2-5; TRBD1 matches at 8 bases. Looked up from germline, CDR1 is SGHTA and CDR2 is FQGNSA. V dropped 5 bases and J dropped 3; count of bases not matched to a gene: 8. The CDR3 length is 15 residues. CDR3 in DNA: TGTGCCAGCAGCCAATACAACAGGGGGAAAGAGACCCAGTACTTC. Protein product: CASSQYNRGKETQYF.